These 24 T cell receptor beta chains were all obtained from the same sample, sequenced in a study of shared clonotypes between healthy human individuals. Measured with immunoSEQ multiplex PCR; TCRdb has only the in-frame clones, and not every one. The table has about 600,000 clones, roughly four fifths seen once. The sequenced sample was PBMCs. The receptors shown here come from a woman in her thirties or forties in good health. Some clones in this sample may be carry-over from other donors' samples.

This clone has just a few counts. The chain uses TRBV5-1 and TRBJ2-7; D possibly matches TRBD1 or TRBD2 (6 bases each). V lost 5 bases to trimming and J lost 6 bases, with 12 bases between them. This CDR3 is built from 12 residues. CDR1 is SGHRS, CDR2 YFSETQ, per germline. The CDR3 region has the DNA TGCGCCAGCAGGGTCGGGGGCGGCGAGCAGTACTTC. Protein: CASRVGGGEQYF.

The chain combines TRBV7-3 with TRBJ2-1, with D tentatively TRBD2 (6 bases). Germline loops: CDR1 SGHTA, CDR2 FQGTGA. The ends were cut back, 1 base at V and 1 base at J, with 8 bases in the middle. The CDR3 runs 15 residues. In DNA form, the CDR3 reads TGTGCCAGCAGCTTAAATGCGGGGTCCTACAATGAGCAGTTCTTC. Its translation: CASSLNAGSYNEQFF.

The V gene is TRBV29-1, the J gene TRBJ2-7; 8 positions agree with TRBD2. The germline gives CDR1 SQVTM, CDR2 ANQGSEA. The trim removed 0 bases at V and 9 bases at J, leaving 7 bases unmatched. The CDR3 has 13 residues. CDR3 in DNA: TGCAGCGTTGAAGACGGGACTAGGGGTAGGCAGTACTTC. Amino acid sequence: CSVEDGTRGRQYF.

The chain couples TRBV7-6 to TRBJ2-5; D is ambiguous. Trimming took off 4 bases at V and 4 bases at J, with 13 bases between the two ends. This CDR3 contains 14 residues. Germline CDR1 and CDR2: SGHVS and FNYEAQ. Here the CDR3 DNA reads TGTGCCAGCAGCTCCCCGCCGGTACGAGAGACCCAGTACTTC. As protein: CASSSPPVRETQYF.

This rearrangement joins TRBV2 to TRBJ2-5, with 15 bases matching TRBD2. The CDR3 is 19 amino acids. Germline loops: CDR1 SNHLY, CDR2 FYNNEI. Trimming cost V 6 bases and J 0 bases; bases outside gene matches: 11. CDR3 in DNA: TGTGCCAGCAGGGTAACTCGGACTAGCGGGAGGGGAAACCAAGAGACCCAGTACTTC. As protein: CASRVTRTSGRGNQETQYF.

The chain is built from TRBV18 and TRBJ2-2; D not certain. The CDR3 length is 13 residues. The ends were cut back, 5 bases at V and 1 base at J, with 5 bases in the middle. Germline-derived CDR1 and CDR2 are KGHSH and LQKENI. DNA of the CDR3: TGTGCCAGCTCATCCCAGAACACCGGGGAGCTGTTTTTT. Its translation: CASSSQNTGELFF.

The V and J genes are TRBV7-8 and TRBJ2-7; D is unresolved. V lost 3 bases to trimming and J lost 5 bases, with 5 bases between them. CDR3 length: 11 amino acids. CDR1 is SGHVS, CDR2 FQNEAQ, per germline. The CDR3 sequence is CASSLLHEQYF. CDR3 sequence (DNA): TGTGCCAGCAGCTTGCTCCACGAGCAGTACTTC.

Comments on this clone: A far larger clone differs by one base, so this is likely a read error. The chain employs TRBV6-1 and TRBJ2-7, with 8 bases identical to TRBD1. CDR3 length: 15 amino acids. After removal of 0 bases from V and 6 bases from J, the junction contained 7 bases not matched to a gene. CDR1 is MNHNS, CDR2 SASEGT, per germline. The CDR3 is CASSEAAGTGSEQYF. The CDR3 DNA follows: TGTGCCAGCAGTGAAGCGGCCGGGACAGGAAGCGAGCAGTACTTC.

The J gene is TRBJ2-1, the V gene TRBV7-9; D might be TRBD1 (5 bases). Trimming pared 3 bases from V and 4 bases from J, leaving 19 bases between. Germline V CDR1 and CDR2: SEHNR, FQNEAQ (reference sequence). The CDR3 is 17 residues long. The CDR3 DNA reads TGTGCCAGCAGCTTTCCCCTAGGTCAGGGAAGTTACAATGAGCAGTTCTTC. The encoded protein is CASSFPLGQGSYNEQFF.

The chain combines TRBV15 with TRBJ2-2; TRBD2 might be the D (7 bases). V shed 1 base and J shed 2 bases, with 14 bases lying between them. The CDR3 has 17 amino acids. Germline V gene data show CDR1 as LNHNV and CDR2 as YYDKDF (reference sequence). The CDR3 here is CATSRVGGARNTGELFF. The CDR3 DNA sequence: TGTGCCACCAGCAGAGTTGGGGGGGCGCGAAACACCGGGGAGCTGTTTTTT.

This clone was picked up one time. The chain couples TRBV28 to TRBJ2-2; D is uncertain. Germline loops: CDR1 MDHEN, CDR2 SYDVKM. This CDR3 comprises 12 residues. Trimming left V 7 bases short and J 5 bases short, with 8 bases between. This chain's CDR3 is CASTPGTGELFF. CDR3 sequence (DNA): TGTGCCAGCACCCCCGGGACCGGGGAGCTGTTTTTT.

This chain connects TRBV29-1 to TRBJ1-1, with 7 bases aligning to TRBD1. The CDR3 has 12 amino acids. J lost 9 bases, V lost 6 bases, and 10 bases had no gene match. Germline assignment: CDR1 SQVTM and CDR2 ANQGSEA. CDR3 loop: CSVLHPRGQAFF. The CDR3 DNA is TGCAGCGTCCTTCACCCAAGGGGGCAAGCTTTCTTT. Based on the CDR3 plus reference TRBV29-1 and TRBJ1-1, the full variable domain is SAVISQKPSRDICQRGTSLTIQCQVDSQVTMMFWYRQQPGQSLTLIATANQGSEATYESGFVIDKFPISRPNLTFSTLTVSNMSPEDSSIYLCSVLHPRGQAFFGQGTRLTVV.

The chain has TRBV29-1 and TRBJ2-5, with 12 bases lining up with TRBD1. Germline V gene lookup returns CDR1 SQVTM and CDR2 ANQGSEA. J lost 5 bases, V lost 4 bases, and 14 bases had no gene match. The CDR3 extends over 17 amino acids. The chain's CDR3 is CSVGFNPGTGGGETQYF. CDR3 DNA sequence: TGCAGCGTTGGCTTCAACCCCGGGACAGGGGGCGGGGAGACCCAGTACTTC.

In its sample, this clone was seen a few times. The CDR3 bases are TGTGCCAGCAGTTACGGGGGAGCACATACAGATACGCAGTATTTT. Translation: CASSYGGAHTDTQYF. The rearrangement links TRBV6-6 to TRBJ2-3; D may match TRBD1 or TRBD2 (5 bases each). Trimming cost V 2 bases and J 3 bases, with 12 bases left between them. This CDR3 comprises 15 residues. Germline CDR1 reads MNHNY; CDR2 reads SVGAGI (reference sequence).

On this clone itself: A far larger clone is a single base away, which makes a read error likely. This chain joins TRBV5-1 and TRBJ2-1, with a possible D match to TRBD2 (5 bases). CDR3 size: 14 residues. Germline CDR1 is SGHRS and CDR2 is YFSETQ. The CDR3 region is CAGSLAQMRDEQFF. CDR3 nucleotides: TGCGCCGGCAGCTTGGCCCAGATGCGGGATGAGCAGTTCTTC.

The chain combines TRBV29-1 with TRBJ1-1; 11 bases line up with TRBD1. This CDR3 contains 14 residues. The germline V gene encodes CDR1 SQVTM and CDR2 ANQGSEA. With V trimmed by 1 base and J by 4 bases, 2 bases remained unmatched. The chain's CDR3 is CSVEVGTGGTEAFF. The CDR3, as DNA: TGCAGCGTTGAAGTGGGGACAGGGGGCACTGAAGCTTTCTTT.

This chain connects TRBV18 to TRBJ2-1; TRBD2 agrees at 10 bases. V shed 1 base and J 8 bases; nucleotides not matched to a gene: 2. The germline V gene encodes CDR1 KGHSH and CDR2 LQKENI. This CDR3 is 14 amino acids long. The CDR3 reads CASSPRAGGDEQFF. In DNA form, the CDR3 reads TGTGCCAGCTCACCACGAGCGGGAGGGGATGAGCAGTTCTTC.

The chain carries TRBV19 and TRBJ2-7; 9 bases agree with TRBD1. Germline CDR1 is LNHDA and CDR2 is SQIVND (reference sequence). The trim removed 6 bases at V and 3 bases at J, leaving 9 bases unmatched. The CDR3 runs to 15 residues. The CDR3 nucleotides read TGTGCCAGTAGCCGACCGGGACAGGGTTACTACGAGCAGTACTTC. It encodes CASSRPGQGYYEQYF.

The gene calls are TRBV28 and TRBJ2-5; TRBD2 matches 14 bases. Germline trimming cut 4 bases from V and 4 bases from J; bases unmatched to any gene: 11. The CDR3 is 18 residues long. In germline, CDR1 is MDHEN, CDR2 SYDVKM. Here the CDR3 reads CASSSLGLAGVGRETQYF. CDR3 nucleotides: TGTGCCAGCAGTTCACTGGGACTAGCGGGAGTAGGGAGAGAGACCCAGTACTTC. The full variable domain, completed using reference TRBV28 and TRBJ2-5, is DVKVTQSSRYLVKRTGEKVFLECVQDMDHENMFWYRQDPGLGLRLIYFSYDVKMKEKGDIPEGYSVSREKKERFSLILESASTNQTSMYLCASSSLGLAGVGRETQYFGPGTRLLVL.

The chain links TRBV18 to TRBJ2-5; the D call may be TRBD1 or TRBD2 (5 bases each). This CDR3 region has 15 residues. V lost 4 bases and J lost 1, with 13 bases in between. Germline V gene sequence: CDR1 KGHSH, CDR2 LQKENI. The CDR3: CASSLRGLSQETQYF. The CDR3 coding sequence is TGTGCCAGCTCACTCCGGGGCCTGAGCCAAGAGACCCAGTACTTC.

The chain has TRBV7-8 and TRBJ2-6; D unclear. The CDR3 is made up of 13 amino acids. Per germline, CDR1 SGHVS and CDR2 FQNEAQ. Deletions cut 11 bases from V and 0 bases from J, with 8 bases between. DNA of the CDR3: TGTGCCGGTAGGCTCTCTGGGGCCAACGTCCTGACTTTC. This codes for CAGRLSGANVLTF.

V usage is TRBV19 and J usage is TRBJ2-1; 10 bases fit TRBD2. This CDR3 contains 15 residues. Germline V gene data show CDR1 as LNHDA and CDR2 as SQIVND (reference sequence). The ends lost 1 base at V and 9 bases at J; junction bases unmatched: 6. The CDR3 DNA is TGTGCCAGTAGTATAGCCAGCGGGAGGGCCGTTGAGCAGTTCTTC. Translation: CASSIASGRAVEQFF. The complete variable domain, with remaining parts taken from reference TRBV19 and TRBJ2-1, reads DGGITQSPKYLFRKEGQNVTLSCEQNLNHDAMYWYRQDPGQGLRLIYYSQIVNDFQKGDIAEGYSVSREKKESFPLTVTSAQKNPTAFYLCASSIASGRAVEQFFGPGTRLTVL.

V is TRBV7-8 and J is TRBJ2-7; either TRBD1 or TRBD2 may supply D (5 bases each). V gave up 2 bases and J gave up 6 bases, with 14 bases separating them. CDR3 size: 14 residues. Germline CDR1 reads SGHVS; CDR2 reads FQNEAQ. The CDR3 DNA reads as TGTGCCAGCAGCTTAAATAGGGTTGGGGGCGAGCAGTACTTC. Its protein is CASSLNRVGGEQYF. Supplemented by reference TRBV7-8 and TRBJ2-7, the full variable domain reads GAGVSQSPRYKVAKRGQDVALRCDPISGHVSLFWYQQALGQGPEFLTYFQNEAQLDKSGLPSDRFFAERPEGSVSTLKIQRTQQEDSAVYLCASSLNRVGGEQYFGPGTRLTVT.

The CDR3, as DNA: TGTGCCAGCAGTTACTCTAGCCCAATCTCTGGAAACACCATATATTTT. It codes for CASSYSSPISGNTIYF. The chain uses TRBV6-5 and TRBJ1-3; D gene uncertain. The CDR3 totals 16 residues. CDR1 and CDR2 (germline): MNHEY, SVGAGI. V was pared by 0 bases and J by 0 bases, with 9 bases between.